This TCR beta chain came from a study of type 1 regulatory T cells. Study overall: This in vitro CD4 product, T-allo10, is enriched for Tr1 cells and alloantigen-specific. The study, taken as a whole, reports: Tr1 cells had a more restricted TCR repertoire than non-Tr1 cells.

TCRdb used MiXCR to reprocess the reads, holding one entry per CDR3 protein. The sample yields 40,000 to 50,000 distinct CDR3 sequences, 9% to 15% seen once. V lost 0 bases to trimming and J lost 5 bases, with 7 bases between them. There are 13 residues in the CDR3. At least ten counts were recorded for this clonotype. Its cognate antigen is unknown. The receptor comes from a human donor in good health. The sequenced sample consisted of cultured non-Tr1 T cells, either the whole culture or a sorted T cell fraction (not recorded which). The chain combines TRBV12-3 or TRBV12-4 with TRBJ2-5; perhaps TRBD2 as D (5 bases). Written as DNA, the CDR3 is TGTGCCAGCAGTTTAGCGGGAGTGGAGACCCAGTACTTC. Residues: CASSLAGVETQYF.